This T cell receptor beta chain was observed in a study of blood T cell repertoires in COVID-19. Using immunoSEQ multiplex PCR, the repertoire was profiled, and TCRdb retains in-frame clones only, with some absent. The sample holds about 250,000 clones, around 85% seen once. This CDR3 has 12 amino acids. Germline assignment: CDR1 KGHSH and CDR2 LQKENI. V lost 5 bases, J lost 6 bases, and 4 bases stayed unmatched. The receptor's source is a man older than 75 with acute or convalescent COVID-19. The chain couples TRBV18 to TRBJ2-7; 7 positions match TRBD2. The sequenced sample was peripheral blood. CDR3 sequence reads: CASSKTGGEQYF. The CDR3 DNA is TGTGCCAGCTCAAAGACGGGGGGCGAGCAGTACTTC. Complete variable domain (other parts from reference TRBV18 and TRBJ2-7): NAGVMQNPRHLVRRRGQEARLRCSPMKGHSHVYWYRQLPEEGLKFMVYLQKENIIDESGMPKERFSAEFPKEGPSILRIQQVVRGDSAAYFCASSKTGGEQYFGPGTRLTVT.